One TCR beta chain is described in this entry. The data derive from a study of Ad26.COV2.S vaccination and SARS-CoV-2 variants. In germline, CDR1 is MNHEY, CDR2 SVGAGI. The CDR3 loop spans 14 amino acids. V lost 5 bases and J lost 6, with 16 bases in between. The data were produced by immunoSEQ multiplex PCR, yet TCRdb's version contains in-frame clones alone and is incomplete. The sample records a few hundred thousand clones, about 91% being singletons. Treatment given: around 19 received Ad26.COV2.S at low or high dose, single or two shots; 5 received placebo; per-sample allocation not given. Day 63 following the first vaccine or placebo injection was when the samples were taken.

Here the sequenced sample was peripheral blood, taken in a trial of Ad26.COV2.S vaccine versus placebo. The clonotype originates from a person aged 18-60 years who received the Ad26.COV2.S COVID-19 vaccine or a placebo. This chain connects TRBV6-5 to TRBJ1-2, with D hard to call. The CDR3 reads CASSRNVGSHGYTF. DNA for the CDR3: TGTGCCAGCAGTAGGAACGTCGGGAGCCATGGCTACACCTTC.